Following are 9 T cell receptor beta chains from one sample sequenced in a study of blood T cell repertoires in COVID-19. Some clones are missing from TCRdb's copy, which holds only in-frame ones; the method was immunoSEQ multiplex PCR. This table holds a few hundred thousand clones, 84% found once. The material sequenced was peripheral blood. The receptors come from a person aged 70 to 85 with COVID-19, enrolled during active disease.

The chain carries TRBV28 and TRBJ1-2; D not certain. The CDR3 spans 14 residues. With 3 bases removed from V and 5 bases from J, the gap between germline ends came to 13 bases. CDR1 MDHEN and CDR2 SYDVKM come from the germline V gene. The CDR3 region is CASSFIGWEYGYTF. As DNA, the CDR3 is TGTGCCAGCAGTTTTATAGGTTGGGAGTATGGCTACACCTTC.

The rearrangement links TRBV2 to TRBJ1-2; 7 nucleotides agree with TRBD1. The CDR3 sequence is 14 residues long. J gave up 4 bases and V 3 bases, and 5 bases lay outside the gene matches. Germline CDR1 reads SNHLY; CDR2 reads FYNNEI. The CDR3 region is CASSDRDSSYGYTF. The CDR3 DNA follows: TGTGCCAGCAGTGACCGGGACAGCAGCTATGGCTACACCTTC.

The J gene is TRBJ1-2, the V gene TRBV6-5, with 7 bases aligning to TRBD1. The V gene end was trimmed by 4 bases and the J gene end by 7 bases; junction bases not matched to a gene: 3. This CDR3 has 12 residues. Germline V gene data show CDR1 as MNHEY and CDR2 as SVGAGI. The CDR3 coding sequence is TGTGCCAGCAGTTCCGGACAGGTTGGCTACACCTTC. Translating gives CASSSGQVGYTF.

This chain uses TRBV7-8 with TRBJ2-1; 15 bases align to TRBD2. The J segment lost 3 bases and the V segment lost 8 bases, leaving 17 bases of the junction unmatched. This CDR3 is built from 20 residues. Per germline, CDR1 SGHVS and CDR2 FQNEAQ. CDR3 in DNA: TGTGCCAGCTCCCAGGAGGCGGGACTAGCGGGAGGTGGGTTCTACAATGAGCAGTTCTTC. This translates into CASSQEAGLAGGGFYNEQFF.

The chain carries TRBV7-3 and TRBJ1-1, with a weak D call TRBD1 (5 bases). Germline V CDR1 and CDR2: SGHTA, FQGTGA. V was shortened by 0 bases and J by 4 bases, with 9 bases between the two germline ends. This CDR3 comprises 14 residues. CDR3 nucleotides: TGTGCCAGCAGCTTAACCCGGGGGACCACTGAAGCTTTCTTT. Translating it yields CASSLTRGTTEAFF.

J is TRBJ2-2 and V is TRBV7-7; 11 bases agree with TRBD1. J was trimmed by 6 bases and V by 5 bases; bases with no gene match: 8. In germline, CDR1 is SSHAT, CDR2 FNYEAQ (reference sequence). The CDR3 covers 16 residues. For the CDR3, the DNA is TGTGCCAGCAGCAGTGGACAGGGGGCCGGGGCCGGGGAGCTGTTTTTT. Translating gives CASSSGQGAGAGELFF.

The gene calls are TRBV5-1 and TRBJ2-5; weak D call: TRBD2 (6 bases). Trimming removed 2 bases from V and 1 base from J, with 15 bases in between. Germline CDR1 is SGHRS and CDR2 is YFSETQ. The CDR3 sequence is 16 residues long. CDR3 protein: CASSFTGRGAQETQYF. Written as DNA, the CDR3 is TGCGCCAGCAGCTTCACCGGGAGAGGGGCCCAAGAGACCCAGTACTTC. The entire variable domain, with the rest obtained from reference TRBV5-1 and TRBJ2-5, is as follows: KAGVTQTPRYLIKTRGQQVTLSCSPISGHRSVSWYQQTPGQGLQFLFEYFSETQRNKGNFPGRFSGRQFSNSRSEMNVSTLELGDSALYLCASSFTGRGAQETQYFGPGTRLLVL.

The V and J genes are TRBV27 and TRBJ2-5; TRBD1 aligns across 9 bases. This CDR3 has 14 residues. Unmatched junction bases numbered 4, after V lost 3 bases and J lost 5 bases. The germline gives CDR1 MNHEY, CDR2 SMNVEV (reference sequence). CDR3 amino acids: CASSFGDRGETQYF. The CDR3, as DNA: TGTGCCAGCAGTTTCGGAGACAGGGGGGAGACCCAGTACTTC.

J is TRBJ2-1 and V is TRBV11-3; D might be TRBD2 (6 bases). CDR1 is SGHNT, CDR2 YENEEA, per germline. The CDR3 runs to 15 residues. Between the trimmed V and J ends, which lost 1 base and 1 base, there was a span of 8 bases. The DNA for the CDR3 is TGTGCCAGCAGCTTAGGCGGGGTGTCCTACAATGAGCAGTTCTTC. Protein sequence: CASSLGGVSYNEQFF.